These 16 T cell receptor beta chains came from one sample sequenced in a study of technical replicates of blood from a handful of donors. The table came from immunoSEQ multiplex PCR; TCRdb's copy has only in-frame clones and leaves some out. This sample has 60,000 to 85,000 clones, with 94% found just once. The sequenced material came from T cells isolated from PBMCs. These receptors were collected from a human donor in good health.

V is TRBV10-1 and J is TRBJ2-7, with TRBD1 identical over 11 bases. The junction had 1 base not matched to a gene; V was cut back by 9 bases and J by 3 bases. This CDR3 is 12 amino acids long. Germline values: CDR1 WNHNN, CDR2 SYGVQD (reference sequence). The CDR3 DNA reads TGCGCCAGGGGGACAGGGGGCTACGAGCAGTACTTC. Amino acids: CARGTGGYEQYF.

V is TRBV29-1 and J is TRBJ2-2; 9 nucleotides agree with TRBD2. Germline trimming cut 1 base from V and 6 bases from J; bases unmatched to any gene: 6. The germline CDR1 and CDR2 sequences are SQVTM and ANQGSEA. The CDR3 covers 15 residues. CDR3 loop: CSVEGPAGGSGELFF. The CDR3 nucleotides read TGCAGCGTTGAAGGCCCAGCGGGAGGATCCGGGGAGCTGTTTTTT.

The chain uses TRBV7-2 and TRBJ2-7, with TRBD2 matching over 10 bases. V dropped 2 bases and J dropped 3; count of bases not matched to a gene: 1. Germline-derived CDR1 and CDR2 are SGHTA and FQGNSA. The CDR3 sequence is 14 residues long. The DNA of the CDR3 is TGTGCCAGCAGCTTACTAGCGGGAGACTACGAGCAGTACTTC. Translating gives CASSLLAGDYEQYF.

This rearrangement joins TRBV30 to TRBJ2-5, with 9 bases matching TRBD1. Germline V gives CDR1 GTSNPN, CDR2 SVGIG (reference sequence). This CDR3 has 14 residues. Unmatched junction bases numbered 10, after V lost 7 bases and J lost 4 bases. CDR3 sequence: CASRKGTGRETQYF. In DNA, the CDR3 is TGTGCCTCGAGGAAAGGGACAGGGAGAGAGACCCAGTACTTC.

CDR3 region: CASSYSGGNTEAFF. The CDR3 DNA reads TGTGCCAGCAGTTACTCGGGAGGGAACACTGAAGCTTTCTTT. The chain recombines TRBV6-5 with TRBJ1-1, with unresolved D. Germline V gene data show CDR1 as MNHEY and CDR2 as SVGAGI. The CDR3 has 14 amino acids. V dropped 0 bases and J dropped 1 base, with 6 bases sitting between them.

The chain is built from TRBV11-3 and TRBJ2-2, with 7 bases identical to TRBD1. This CDR3 has 14 residues. Trimming took 4 bases from V and 5 from J; bases not matched to a gene: 4. The germline CDR1 and CDR2 sequences are SGHNT and YENEEA. CDR3: CASSSYRGTGELFF. The CDR3 nucleotides are TGTGCCAGCAGCTCCTACAGGGGTACCGGGGAGCTGTTTTTT.

This clone was seen only a few times. The chain couples TRBV5-6 to TRBJ1-5; 10 bases fit TRBD1. Germline CDR1 reads SGHDT; CDR2 reads YYEEEE. The CDR3 has 16 residues. V lost 3 bases to trimming and J lost 4 bases; unmatched junction nucleotides: 7. CDR3 coding DNA: TGTGCCAGCAGCTCTTCCGGGACAGGGGCAAATCAGCCCCAGCATTTT. It specifies CASSSSGTGANQPQHF.

This chain joins TRBV18 and TRBJ2-5, with TRBD1 matching 9 bases. The CDR3 is made up of 16 amino acids. Germline CDR1 and CDR2: KGHSH and LQKENI. After removal of 2 bases from V and 4 bases from J, the junction contained 8 bases not matched to a gene. The CDR3, as DNA: TGTGCCAGCTCACCAACGACAGGGGGAGGTAGAGAGACCCAGTACTTC. Translating gives CASSPTTGGGRETQYF.

This chain joins TRBV5-1 and TRBJ2-5; 9 bases are a match to TRBD1. The V and J ends lost 4 bases and 5 bases, in that order; junction bases with no gene match: 9. The CDR3 is 15 amino acids. Germline V gene sequence: CDR1 SGHRS, CDR2 YFSETQ. The CDR3 spells CASSTRQGTGETQYF. The CDR3 region has the DNA TGCGCCAGCAGCACTCGACAGGGGACAGGGGAGACCCAGTACTTC. The variable domain in full, with the rest retrieved from reference TRBV5-1 and TRBJ2-5, is KAGVTQTPRYLIKTRGQQVTLSCSPISGHRSVSWYQQTPGQGLQFLFEYFSETQRNKGNFPGRFSGRQFSNSRSEMNVSTLELGDSALYLCASSTRQGTGETQYFGPGTRLLVL.

The count of this clone is one. The V and J genes are TRBV30 and TRBJ2-7; TRBD1 aligns across 9 bases. Germline loops: CDR1 GTSNPN, CDR2 SVGIG (reference sequence). The CDR3 consists of 13 residues. V was clipped by 1 base and J by 3 bases; unmatched bases: 1. CDR3 sequence reads: CAWSEGQGYEQYF. The CDR3, as DNA: TGTGCCTGGAGTGAGGGACAGGGCTACGAGCAGTACTTC.

As for this clone: At the DNA level, this CDR3 is encoded by other sequences in the same sample as well. This chain links TRBV6-5 with TRBJ1-1; 7 bases match TRBD1. The V segment lost 2 bases and the J segment 0 bases; nucleotides outside the gene matches: 0. The CDR3 covers 14 residues. Germline V gene lookup returns CDR1 MNHEY and CDR2 SVGAGI. CDR3 coding DNA: TGTGCCAGCAGTTACAGGGGGCTGAACACTGAAGCTTTCTTT. Amino acid sequence: CASSYRGLNTEAFF.

The J gene is TRBJ1-2, the V gene TRBV28, with 7 nucleotides matching TRBD1. This CDR3 spans 13 amino acids. The V gene's germline CDR1 is MDHEN and CDR2 SYDVKM. The J segment lost 8 bases and the V segment lost 3 bases, leaving 6 bases of the junction unmatched. The CDR3 DNA reads TGTGCCAGCAGTTTGGAGGGGGCGCACGGCTACACCTTC. Protein sequence: CASSLEGAHGYTF.

The chain has TRBV19 and TRBJ2-3; the D gene is possibly TRBD2 (6 bases). Germline V CDR1 and CDR2: LNHDA, SQIVND (reference sequence). V gave up 6 bases and J gave up 5 bases, with 12 bases separating them. The CDR3 runs to 13 residues. CDR3: CASSLEGGDTQYF. CDR3 nucleotide sequence: TGTGCCAGTAGCCTGGAGGGTGGAGATACGCAGTATTTT.

V gene TRBV5-1 combines with J gene TRBJ2-3, with unresolved D. The CDR3 is 14 residues long. The V gene lost 2 bases and the J gene lost 0 bases, with 7 bases spanning the gap. Germline V CDR1 and CDR2: SGHRS, YFSETQ. CDR3: CASSFSFSTDTQYF. CDR3 DNA sequence: TGCGCCAGCAGCTTCTCTTTTAGCACAGATACGCAGTATTTT.

As DNA, the CDR3 is TGTGCCAGCAGGCTTTCTAGCGGGAGATTTTCCGAGCAGTACTTC. Protein sequence: CASRLSSGRFSEQYF. The rearrangement uses TRBV6-1 and TRBJ2-7, with 10 bases that match TRBD2. Germline CDR1 and CDR2: MNHNS and SASEGT. J was trimmed by 6 bases and V by 6 bases; bases with no gene match: 11. CDR3 length: 15 residues.

The V call is TRBV19, the J call TRBJ1-3; D gene ambiguous. Germline CDR1 is LNHDA and CDR2 is SQIVND (reference sequence). V gave up 6 bases and J gave up 0 bases, with 21 bases separating them. CDR3 length: 18 amino acids. The chain's CDR3 is CASRKGGRVLYSGNTIYF. CDR3 sequence (DNA): TGTGCCAGTAGGAAGGGAGGAAGGGTACTCTACTCTGGAAACACCATATATTTT.